These 15 T cell receptor beta chains originate from one sample sequenced in a study of T-cell memory formation after mild COVID-19. TCRdb used MiXCR to reprocess the 5' RACE reads, holding one entry per CDR3 protein. This sample has roughly 250,000 distinct CDR3 sequences, with roughly 15% found just once. The sequenced sample was PBMCs or a T cell subset sorted from them (not recorded which). These receptor sequences come from a man aged 18 to 29 who had mild COVID-19 (a few samples of this study predate the infection). Cell type and time point are not known.

The V gene is TRBV5-4, the J gene TRBJ2-1; 9 nucleotides line up with TRBD1. The germline gives CDR1 SGHNT, CDR2 YYREEE (reference sequence). The CDR3 runs to 14 residues. V gave up 4 bases and J gave up 9 bases; unmatched junction bases: 8. The CDR3 region is CASSLDRGSREQFF. The CDR3 DNA reads TGTGCCAGCAGCCTGGACAGGGGAAGTCGTGAGCAGTTCTTC.

This clonotype turned up a few times. The V call is TRBV5-1, the J call TRBJ2-3; perhaps TRBD2 as D (6 bases). The CDR3 has 15 residues. Germline V CDR1 and CDR2: SGHRS, YFSETQ. V lost 9 bases and J lost 2, with 19 bases in between. DNA of the CDR3: TGCGCCACCTCATTTGGGGGGACTTCCACAGATACGCAGTATTTT. Encoded protein: CATSFGGTSTDTQYF.

The chain uses TRBV2 and TRBJ2-7; TRBD2 might be the D (8 bases). The CDR3 consists of 14 residues. Trimming stripped 8 bases from V and 0 bases from J, with 14 bases between. Germline assignment: CDR1 SNHLY and CDR2 FYNNEI. This CDR3 reads CASPREGASYEQYF. The CDR3 DNA sequence: TGTGCCAGCCCCCGGGAGGGGGCCTCCTACGAGCAGTACTTC.

The sample holds a few counts of this clonotype. This rearrangement joins TRBV19 to TRBJ2-3; 8 bases line up with TRBD1. The CDR3 totals 17 residues. CDR1 LNHDA and CDR2 SQIVND come from the germline V gene (reference sequence). V shed 5 bases, J shed 4 bases, and the junction held 14 bases outside the gene matches. CDR3 loop: CASSPRDRGGIADTQYF. For the CDR3, the DNA is TGTGCCAGTAGTCCTCGTGACAGGGGAGGTATAGCAGATACGCAGTATTTT.

This chain joins TRBV20-1 and TRBJ2-3, with D unclear. Germline CDR1 DFQATT, CDR2 SNEGSKA (reference sequence). Trimming shortened V by 3 bases and J by 2 bases, and 6 bases separated the two germline ends. The CDR3 has 12 residues. The CDR3 is CSARSDTDTQYF. CDR3 sequence (DNA): TGCAGTGCTAGGAGCGACACAGATACGCAGTATTTT.

The V gene is TRBV3-2, the J gene TRBJ2-7; TRBD1, the table's D call, lacks a check against the DNA. TRBV3-2 is designated a pseudogene. This CDR3 is built from 15 residues. The CDR3 region has the DNA TGTGCCAGCAGCCAAGAACCGGGACAATCCTACGAGCAGTACGTC. Its translation: CASSQEPGQSYEQYV.

This clonotype occurred a few times. V and J are TRBV4-2 and TRBJ2-7; no firm D call. From germline, CDR1 is LGHNA and CDR2 YNFKEQ. The CDR3 consists of 13 residues. Trimming cost V 0 bases and J 1 base, with 4 bases left between them. The CDR3 coding sequence is TGTGCCAGCAGCCAAGATCTATCCTACGAGCAGTACTTC. Amino acids: CASSQDLSYEQYF.

This clonotype has more than one count but fewer than ten. This chain links TRBV6-5 with TRBJ1-2, with D hard to call. Germline V gives CDR1 MNHEY, CDR2 SVGAGI. V lost 6 bases and J 8 bases, leaving 16 bases between the germline ends. The CDR3 loop spans 13 amino acids. The CDR3 is CASRFRSAGGYTF. DNA of the CDR3: TGTGCCAGCAGGTTCAGATCGGCGGGAGGCTACACCTTC.

This chain joins TRBV10-2 and TRBJ2-3; D is possibly TRBD2 (6 bases). V dropped 7 bases and J dropped 8 bases, with 19 bases sitting between them. The length of the CDR3 is 14 residues. Germline values: CDR1 WSHSY, CDR2 SAAADI. CDR3 loop: CASTGGALRITQYF. In nucleotides, the CDR3 is TGCGCCAGCACCGGCGGGGCATTGAGGATTACGCAGTATTTT.

This clonotype was counted only a few times. The rearrangement uses TRBV4-2 and TRBJ2-2, with 10 bases lining up with TRBD2. The length of the CDR3 is 16 residues. Germline CDR1 reads LGHNA; CDR2 reads YNFKEQ. V lost 2 bases to trimming and J lost 6 bases; unmatched junction nucleotides: 6. CDR3 region: CASSQSGGASAGELFF. The CDR3, as DNA: TGTGCCAGCAGCCAAAGCGGGGGGGCTTCGGCCGGGGAGCTGTTTTTT.

The chain has TRBV5-1 and TRBJ2-7; 7 positions match TRBD2. The ends lost 3 bases at V and 4 bases at J; junction bases unmatched: 10. Germline CDR1 and CDR2: SGHRS and YFSETQ. This CDR3 has 15 amino acids. In nucleotides, the CDR3 is TGCGCCAGCAGCTCTGCCACCTCGGGGGGATACGAGCAGTACTTC. This sequence encodes CASSSATSGGYEQYF.

In this sample, this clonotype turned up many times. The rearrangement uses TRBV5-1 and TRBJ1-2, with D hard to call. CDR3 length equals 15 residues. V was trimmed by 4 bases and J by 3 bases, leaving 16 bases between them. Germline CDR1 reads SGHRS; CDR2 reads YFSETQ. CDR3: CASSPGQNPYYGYTF. For the CDR3, the DNA is TGCGCCAGCAGCCCGGGCCAAAATCCCTACTATGGCTACACCTTC.

This clonotype was counted at least ten times. V is TRBV7-9 and J is TRBJ1-2; D remains ambiguous. V was pared by 5 bases and J by 6 bases, with 10 bases between. The CDR3 spans 12 residues. CDR1 and CDR2 from the germline V gene are SEHNR and FQNEAQ (reference sequence). CDR3 nucleotide sequence: TGTGCCAGCAGCCCTACCGCGGATGGCTACACCTTC. As protein: CASSPTADGYTF.

The J gene is TRBJ2-7, the V gene TRBV6-5; perhaps TRBD2 as D (5 bases). V was shortened by 2 bases and J by 6 bases, with 11 bases between the two germline ends. This CDR3 has 13 residues. Germline values: CDR1 MNHEY, CDR2 SVGAGI. CDR3 loop: CASSYTRRGEQYV. Written as DNA, the CDR3 is TGTGCCAGCAGTTACACGCGACGGGGCGAGCAGTACGTC.

The chain uses TRBV5-5 and TRBJ2-1; 8 nucleotides agree with TRBD2. The CDR3 has 15 residues. Germline CDR1 and CDR2: SGHKS and YYEKEE (reference sequence). Unmatched junction bases numbered 5, after V lost 6 bases and J lost 0 bases. This CDR3 reads CASKITSGSYNEQFF. CDR3 DNA sequence: TGTGCCAGCAAAATCACTAGCGGCTCCTACAATGAGCAGTTCTTC.